These 32 T cell receptor beta chains originate from one sample sequenced in a study of Graves' ophthalmopathy and Graves' hyperthyroidism. CDR3 regions of TCR beta were amplified from RNA transcripts. HTBI primers served in a first-round RT-PCR, which a second-round multiplex PCR followed. TCRdb recomputed calls from the multiplex PCR reads with MiXCR, one row per CDR3 protein. The data show almost 400,000 distinct CDR3 sequences, approximately 20% seen once. The sample taken for sequencing was peripheral blood. These receptors came from a woman under 30 with Graves' ophthalmopathy.

This clonotype was counted at least ten times. The V gene is TRBV2, the J gene TRBJ1-1; a weak D match, TRBD1 (5 bases). Germline V gene lookup returns CDR1 SNHLY and CDR2 FYNNEI. The CDR3 is 13 amino acids. Trimming took off 6 bases at V and 4 bases at J, with 12 bases between the two ends. This CDR3 is CASSRQRGTEAFF. In DNA form, the CDR3 reads TGTGCCAGCAGCCGACAGAGGGGCACTGAAGCTTTCTTT.

This clonotype was seen ten or more times. The chain has TRBV20-1 and TRBJ2-7, with 8 bases aligning to TRBD1. The CDR3 has 14 residues. The germline V gene has CDR1 DFQATT and CDR2 SNEGSKA (reference sequence). Trimming took 5 bases from V and 6 from J; bases not matched to a gene: 12. The CDR3 coding sequence is TGCAGTGCTTCCAGGGGGCTCCCCTTCGGCGAGCAGTACTTC. Amino acids: CSASRGLPFGEQYF.

This clonotype was detected ten times or more. The chain recombines TRBV3-1 with TRBJ1-6, with 9 bases fitting TRBD1. V lost 4 bases, J lost 10 bases, and 5 bases stayed unmatched. This CDR3 is 14 amino acids long. The germline V gene has CDR1 LGHDT and CDR2 YNNKEL (reference sequence). DNA for the CDR3: TGTGCCAGCAGCCCCAACAGGGGGCAGTCACCCCTCCACTTT. Translation: CASSPNRGQSPLHF.

This clonotype was observed at least ten times. This sequence joins TRBV6-2 or TRBV6-3 and TRBJ2-5, with 7 bases that match TRBD1. Germline CDR1 reads MNHEY; CDR2 reads SVGEGT. V lost 6 bases and J lost 9; bases outside the gene matches: 16. The CDR3 has 15 residues. In DNA, the CDR3 is TGTGCCAGCAGATCCGATTTGACAGGGCAAAGGGCCCAGTACTTC. Translation: CASRSDLTGQRAQYF.

This clonotype was recorded many times. This chain joins TRBV12-3 or TRBV12-4 and TRBJ1-1, with D maybe TRBD1 (5 bases). The CDR3 has 13 amino acids. V was trimmed by 4 bases and J by 9 bases, leaving 15 bases between them. The CDR3 nucleotides read TGTGCCAGCAGTTCATCCGGGACTCCGAAAGCTTTCTTT. Amino acid sequence: CASSSSGTPKAFF.

This clonotype was seen at least ten times. The gene calls are TRBV24-1 and TRBJ2-2; D gene uncertain. Deletions cut 4 bases from V and 2 bases from J, with 7 bases between. There are 14 residues in the CDR3. The germline CDR1 and CDR2 sequences are KGHDR and SFDVKD. For the CDR3, the DNA is TGTGCCACCAGTGACGCAGGCAACACCGGGGAGCTGTTTTTT. Translation: CATSDAGNTGELFF.

Many counts were recorded for this clonotype. The CDR3 is CASSGPGTSGHQETQYF. For the CDR3, the DNA is TGTGCCAGCAGCGGCCCCGGGACTAGCGGGCACCAAGAGACCCAGTACTTC. The J gene is TRBJ2-5, the V gene TRBV11-2, with 12 bases matching TRBD2. Germline V lookup: CDR1 SGHAT, CDR2 FQNNGV. This CDR3 contains 17 residues. Trimming took 5 bases from V and 0 from J; bases not matched to a gene: 7.

This clonotype has ten or more counts. This chain uses TRBV6-4 with TRBJ1-5; the match to TRBD1 covers 7 bases. Germline V lookup: CDR1 MRHNA, CDR2 SNTAGT. CDR3 length: 14 amino acids. J was trimmed by 1 base and V by 3 bases; bases with no gene match: 0. CDR3 amino acids: CASSETGSNQPQHF. CDR3 nucleotide sequence: TGTGCCAGCAGTGAGACAGGGAGCAATCAGCCCCAGCATTTT.

This clonotype showed up many times. This chain uses TRBV20-1 with TRBJ2-7; no firm D call. The CDR3 is made up of 14 amino acids. Germline V gene sequence: CDR1 DFQATT, CDR2 SNEGSKA (reference sequence). Trimming removed 5 bases from V and 7 bases from J, with 21 bases in between. The CDR3 DNA sequence: TGCAGTGCTCCCCCGGGCGGACCATTAAAGGAGCAGTACTTC. Amino acid sequence: CSAPPGGPLKEQYF.

The chain joins TRBV6-1 to TRBJ1-1; TRBD1 might be the D (5 bases). The CDR3 runs 13 residues. Germline CDR1 MNHNS, CDR2 SASEGT. Trimming removed 6 bases at V and 4 bases at J, with 12 bases between. CDR3 in DNA: TGTGCCAGCAGCCCAGGGTGGAGCACTGAAGCTTTCTTT. It specifies CASSPGWSTEAFF.

The J gene is TRBJ1-5, the V gene TRBV20-1; unclear D gene. The CDR3 is 10 residues long. Trimming removed 6 bases from V and 5 bases from J, with 5 bases in between. Germline V lookup: CDR1 DFQATT, CDR2 SNEGSKA (reference sequence). The CDR3 sequence: CSAGDQPQHF. The DNA for the CDR3 is TGCAGTGCCGGGGATCAGCCCCAGCATTTT.

This clonotype was counted ten times or more. The V gene is TRBV15, the J gene TRBJ1-1; D gene unclear. The length of the CDR3 is 16 residues. Germline CDR1 reads LNHNV; CDR2 reads YYDKDF (reference sequence). V was shortened by 0 bases and J by 4 bases, with 15 bases between the two germline ends. The CDR3 loop is CATSRDPQALGTEAFF. CDR3 nucleotides: TGTGCCACCAGCAGAGATCCCCAGGCATTGGGCACTGAAGCTTTCTTT.

This clonotype was picked up many times. The V call is TRBV30, the J call TRBJ1-1, with a weak D call TRBD1 (6 bases). The germline CDR1 and CDR2 sequences are GTSNPN and SVGIG (reference sequence). The CDR3 spans 12 residues. The germline V and J ends were trimmed by 2 bases and 7 bases, with 11 bases remaining between them. The CDR3 bases are TGTGCCTGGAGTTTCAGGGGTTATGAAGCTTTCTTT. This translates into CAWSFRGYEAFF.

This clonotype was counted at least ten times. The chain is built from TRBV20-1 and TRBJ1-2; D might be TRBD1 (6 bases). The V and J ends lost 6 bases and 2 bases respectively, with 13 bases between them. The CDR3 sequence is 13 residues long. CDR1 is DFQATT and CDR2 is SNEGSKA in the germline V gene (reference sequence). Here the CDR3 DNA reads TGCAGTGCGGAGGGGCAGGGGAACTATGGCTACACCTTC. Its translation: CSAEGQGNYGYTF.

This clonotype was recorded at least ten times. V is TRBV7-2 and J is TRBJ1-3, with 7 bases fitting TRBD1. With 5 bases clipped from V and 2 bases from J, the junction kept 9 bases outside the gene matches. There are 16 residues in the CDR3. CDR1 is SGHTA and CDR2 is FQGNSA in the germline V gene. The CDR3 DNA reads TGTGCCAGCAGCGCGAAGTCAGGGGGAGCTGGAAACACCATATATTTT. The encoded protein is CASSAKSGGAGNTIYF.

This clonotype was recorded many times. The chain has TRBV6-4 and TRBJ2-3, with a tentative D call TRBD2 (5 bases). This CDR3 comprises 13 residues. Trimming took off 4 bases at V and 5 bases at J, with 10 bases between the two ends. Germline assignment: CDR1 MRHNA and CDR2 SNTAGT. The CDR3 loop reads CASSGIARDTQYF. The CDR3 bases are TGTGCCAGCAGTGGAATAGCGCGAGATACGCAGTATTTT.

V usage is TRBV7-8 and J usage is TRBJ2-5; the D gene is possibly TRBD2 (5 bases). V lost 5 bases, J lost 3 bases, and 19 bases lay in between. CDR1 and CDR2 from the germline V gene are SGHVS and FQNEAQ. The CDR3 is 16 amino acids. CDR3 sequence: CASSPVRSRREETQYF. CDR3 in DNA: TGTGCCAGCAGCCCAGTCAGGTCCAGGCGGGAAGAGACCCAGTACTTC. The full variable domain, rest sourced from reference TRBV7-8 and TRBJ2-5, is GAGVSQSPRYKVAKRGQDVALRCDPISGHVSLFWYQQALGQGPEFLTYFQNEAQLDKSGLPSDRFFAERPEGSVSTLKIQRTQQEDSAVYLCASSPVRSRREETQYFGPGTRLLVL.

The rearrangement uses TRBV6-2 or TRBV6-3 and TRBJ2-2; D remains ambiguous. With 8 bases removed from V and 3 bases from J, the gap between germline ends came to 13 bases. The germline V gene encodes CDR1 MNHEY and CDR2 SVGEGT. CDR3 length: 14 residues. The chain's CDR3 is CASHSNLDTGELFF. The CDR3 DNA follows: TGTGCCAGCCACTCGAATCTCGACACCGGGGAGCTGTTTTTT.

This clonotype was detected many times. CDR3 protein: CASSIVAGSNTEAFF. CDR3 nucleotide sequence: TGTGCCAGTAGTATAGTAGCAGGTTCGAACACTGAAGCTTTCTTT. J is TRBJ1-1 and V is TRBV19, with D uncertain. Trimming shortened V by 1 base and J by 1 base, and 10 bases separated the two germline ends. The germline V gene has CDR1 LNHDA and CDR2 SQIVND (reference sequence). This CDR3 comprises 15 residues.

This clonotype was recorded many times. This chain links TRBV11-2 with TRBJ1-5; TRBD1 agrees at 7 bases. CDR3 length: 16 amino acids. Trimming took 3 bases from V and 0 from J; bases not matched to a gene: 5. Germline values: CDR1 SGHAT, CDR2 FQNNGV. The CDR3 nucleotides read TGTGCCAGCAGCTTGACAGGGACGAATAGCAATCAGCCCCAGCATTTT. It translates to CASSLTGTNSNQPQHF.

The sample holds many counts of this clonotype. The chain couples TRBV6-5 to TRBJ1-6, with a tentative D call TRBD1 (5 bases). The CDR3 length is 15 residues. The V end was cut by 2 bases, the J end by 10 bases, with 15 bases between. The germline V gene encodes CDR1 MNHEY and CDR2 SVGAGI. This CDR3 reads CASSYIQELYSPLHF. CDR3 bases: TGTGCCAGCAGTTACATACAGGAATTATACTCACCCCTCCACTTT.

This chain uses TRBV2 with TRBJ1-1; perhaps TRBD1 as D (5 bases). This CDR3 has 13 amino acids. Trimming removed 6 bases at V and 1 base at J, with 9 bases between. Germline values: CDR1 SNHLY, CDR2 FYNNEI. DNA for the CDR3: TGTGCCAGCAGATCTGACAGGAACACTGAAGCTTTCTTT. Protein: CASRSDRNTEAFF.

In its sample, this clonotype was seen many times. The rearrangement uses TRBV6-1 and TRBJ2-5, with 7 bases matching TRBD1. Germline V gives CDR1 MNHNS, CDR2 SASEGT. V shed 6 bases, J shed 2 bases, and the junction held 9 bases outside the gene matches. The CDR3 contains 15 residues. CDR3 DNA: TGTGCCAGCAGAGAGGGACCGGGACAGCAAGAGACCCAGTACTTC. Translated, it gives CASREGPGQQETQYF.

In this sample, this clonotype turned up many times. The chain couples TRBV20-1 to TRBJ1-1; unclear D gene. In germline, CDR1 is DFQATT, CDR2 SNEGSKA (reference sequence). V dropped 3 bases and J dropped 6 bases, with 14 bases sitting between them. The CDR3 has 13 amino acids. CDR3 in DNA: TGCAGTGCTAGTGAGCTATGGGGAGCTGAAGCTTTCTTT. Its translation is CSASELWGAEAFF.

This clonotype has just a few counts. The chain joins TRBV14 to TRBJ2-7; 7 positions match TRBD2. CDR3 length: 16 residues. Germline loops: CDR1 SGHDN, CDR2 FVKESK. Trimming at V came to 4 bases and at J to 3 bases, leaving 12 bases not matched to a gene. CDR3 in amino acids: CASSLRGRTRDYEQYF. The DNA for the CDR3 is TGTGCCAGCAGCCTTAGAGGCAGGACTAGGGACTACGAGCAGTACTTC.

In its sample, this clonotype was seen many times. The genes are TRBV10-3 and TRBJ2-7, with 11 bases aligning to TRBD1. V was clipped by 6 bases and J by 2 bases; unmatched bases: 3. Germline-derived CDR1 and CDR2 are ENHRY and SYGVKD. The CDR3 consists of 14 residues. In DNA, the CDR3 is TGTGCCATCAGAGGGGACAGGGGGGCCTACGAGCAGTACTTC. It translates to CAIRGDRGAYEQYF.

This rearrangement joins TRBV7-8 to TRBJ2-7, with 13 nucleotides matching TRBD2. J gave up 3 bases and V 3 bases, and 8 bases lay outside the gene matches. In germline, CDR1 is SGHVS, CDR2 FQNEAQ. CDR3 size: 17 residues. The CDR3: CASSLGTSGGVNYEQYF. The CDR3 nucleotides are TGTGCCAGCAGCTTGGGTACTAGCGGGGGGGTAAACTACGAGCAGTACTTC. Full variable domain (rest looked up from reference TRBV7-8 and TRBJ2-7): GAGVSQSPRYKVAKRGQDVALRCDPISGHVSLFWYQQALGQGPEFLTYFQNEAQLDKSGLPSDRFFAERPEGSVSTLKIQRTQQEDSAVYLCASSLGTSGGVNYEQYFGPGTRLTVT.

This clonotype occurred many times. The chain recombines TRBV6-1 with TRBJ1-3, with 8 bases identical to TRBD1. The CDR3 totals 15 residues. V shed 5 bases and J 0 bases; nucleotides not matched to a gene: 3. CDR1 is MNHNS, CDR2 SASEGT, per germline. The CDR3 is CASSKTGASGNTIYF. The CDR3 DNA follows: TGTGCCAGCAGTAAGACAGGGGCCTCTGGAAACACCATATATTTT.

This clonotype has at least ten counts. This chain connects TRBV27 to TRBJ1-2; D unresolved. V lost 5 bases, J lost 4 bases, and 20 bases lay in between. The CDR3 length is 16 residues. The V gene's germline CDR1 is MNHEY and CDR2 SMNVEV (reference sequence). The CDR3 nucleotides are TGTGCCAGCAGTCTCTCCTTCTCTACAAGAGGCTATGGCTACACCTTC. It is translated as CASSLSFSTRGYGYTF.

This sequence joins TRBV6-1 and TRBJ1-2, with a weak D call TRBD1 (6 bases). The ends were cut back, 6 bases at V and 5 bases at J, with 13 bases in the middle. The CDR3 consists of 13 residues. Per germline, CDR1 MNHNS and CDR2 SASEGT. The CDR3 DNA is TGTGCCAGCAGCGCGGACAGCTTATATGGCTACACCTTC. This sequence encodes CASSADSLYGYTF.

Many counts were recorded for this clonotype. This chain connects TRBV30 to TRBJ2-7; D may be TRBD1 (6 bases). The CDR3 loop spans 11 amino acids. Looked up from germline, CDR1 is GTSNPN and CDR2 is SVGIG (reference sequence). V shed 5 bases and J shed 3 bases, with 8 bases lying between them. The CDR3 here is CAWSTGYEQYF. CDR3 nucleotide sequence: TGTGCCTGGTCGACAGGCTACGAGCAGTACTTC.

There are many counts of this clonotype. The genes are TRBV6-2 or TRBV6-3 and TRBJ2-7; D call uncertain. The germline V gene has CDR1 MNHEY and CDR2 SVGEGT. V was clipped by 2 bases and J by 0 bases, with 17 bases between them. The CDR3 loop spans 17 amino acids. The CDR3 protein is CASSYVTVRSGSYEQYF. CDR3 DNA sequence: TGTGCCAGCAGTTACGTAACAGTCCGATCGGGCTCCTACGAGCAGTACTTC.